The clone carrying this T cell receptor beta chain was found a few times. Its antigen is unknown. The sample originates from a study of cytomegalovirus exposure and HLA in healthy donors. General observations from the study: Earlier analysis yielded a pattern in which most TCR beta V segments were productive about 87% or about 30% of the time.

Primers for the PCR totalled 60 Vbeta and 13 Jbeta. Here immunoSEQ multiplex PCR was the method, and the copy in TCRdb shows in-frame clones only, minus some. The data hold about 130,000 clones, with roughly two thirds observed a single time. From germline, CDR1 is ENHRY and CDR2 SYGVKD. The V segment lost 4 bases and the J segment 1 base; nucleotides outside the gene matches: 8. The CDR3 length is 17 residues. The sequence was obtained from a young man in good health and CMV-seropositive. The chain uses TRBV10-3 and TRBJ1-5; 9 nucleotides line up with TRBD1. Material for sequencing was PBMCs. In nucleotides, the CDR3 is TGTGCCATCAGTGGGCAACCGGGACAGGGCAGCAATCAGCCCCAGCATTTT. Translation gives CAISGQPGQGSNQPQHF.